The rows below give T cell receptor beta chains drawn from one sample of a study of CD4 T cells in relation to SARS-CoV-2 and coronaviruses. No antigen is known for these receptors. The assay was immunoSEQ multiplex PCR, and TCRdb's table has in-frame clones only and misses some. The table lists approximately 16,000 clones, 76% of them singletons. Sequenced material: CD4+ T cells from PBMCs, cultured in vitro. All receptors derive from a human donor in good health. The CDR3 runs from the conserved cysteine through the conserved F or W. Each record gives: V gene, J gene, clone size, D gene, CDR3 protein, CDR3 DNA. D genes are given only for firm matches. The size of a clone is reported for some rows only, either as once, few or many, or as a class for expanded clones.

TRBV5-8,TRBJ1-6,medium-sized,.,CASSFVRNSPLHF,TGTGCCAGCAGCTTTGTCCGTAATTCACCCCTCCACTTT
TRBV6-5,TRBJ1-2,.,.,CTSSYSQSTNYGYTF,TGTACCAGCAGTTACTCGCAGTCTACTAACTATGGCTACACCTTC
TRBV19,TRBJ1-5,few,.,CASSNLGHPFSNQPQHF,TGTGCCAGTAGTAATCTGGGACACCCATTTAGCAATCAGCCCCAGCATTTT
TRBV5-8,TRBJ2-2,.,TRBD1,CAGQGDTGELFF,TGTGCCGGTCAGGGGGACACCGGGGAGCTGTTTTTT
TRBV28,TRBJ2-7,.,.,CASRGAGSSYEQYF,TGTGCCAGCAGGGGGGCAGGGAGCTCCTACGAGCAGTACTTC
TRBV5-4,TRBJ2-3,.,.,CASSGPGQSTDTQYF,TGTGCCAGCAGCGGTCCGGGACAAAGCACAGATACGCAGTATTTT
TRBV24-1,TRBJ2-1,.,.,CATSHQSEQFF,TGTGCCACCTCGCACCAGAGTGAGCAGTTCTTC
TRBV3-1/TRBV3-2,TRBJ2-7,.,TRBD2,CASSQALAQNYEQYF,TGTGCCAGCAGCCAAGCACTAGCGCAAAACTACGAGCAGTACTTC
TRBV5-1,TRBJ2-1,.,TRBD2,CASSLERGGSYNEQFF,TGCGCCAGCAGCTTAGAGCGGGGGGGCTCCTACAATGAGCAGTTCTTC
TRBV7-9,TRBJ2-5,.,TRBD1,CASSSGQGQTTQYF,TGTGCCAGCAGCTCCGGACAGGGCCAAACGACCCAGTACTTC
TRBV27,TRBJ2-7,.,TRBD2,CASTGLTIPGLAAREQYF,TGTGCCAGCACTGGCCTAACTATACCGGGACTAGCAGCCCGCGAGCAGTACTTC
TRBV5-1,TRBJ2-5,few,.,CASSFGGSREAQYF,TGCGCCAGCAGCTTCGGGGGATCAAGAGAGGCCCAGTACTTC
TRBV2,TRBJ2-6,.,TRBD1,CASYGQVGAGANVLTF,TGTGCCAGCTACGGACAGGTCGGAGCTGGGGCCAACGTCCTGACTTTC
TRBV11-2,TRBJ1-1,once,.,CASSLGTDTEAFF,TGTGCCAGCAGCTTAGGCACAGACACTGAAGCTTTCTTT
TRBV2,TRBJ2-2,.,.,CATGVSGTNTGELFF,TGTGCCACCGGCGTTAGCGGAACGAACACCGGGGAGCTGTTTTTT
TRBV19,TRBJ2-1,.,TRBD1,CASSGQGANNEQFF,TGTGCCAGTAGTGGACAGGGGGCCAACAATGAGCAGTTCTTC
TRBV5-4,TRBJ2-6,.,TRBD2,CASSQGLAGISGAGANVLTF,TGTGCCAGCAGCCAGGGACTAGCGGGAATCTCTGGGGCCGGGGCCAACGTCCTGACTTTC
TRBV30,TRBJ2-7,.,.,CAWSRVAYEQYF,TGTGCCTGGAGCCGCGTCGCCTACGAGCAGTACTTC
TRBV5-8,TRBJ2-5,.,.,CASSLFGAGRGQETQYF,TGTGCCAGCAGCTTGTTCGGGGCGGGGAGGGGGCAAGAGACCCAGTACTTC
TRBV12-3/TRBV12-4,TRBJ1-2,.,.,CASSTGTHYGYTF,TGTGCCAGCAGTACCGGGACACACTATGGCTACACCTTC
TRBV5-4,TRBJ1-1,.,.,CASSRTENTEAFF,TGTGCCAGCAGCAGGACAGAGAACACTGAAGCTTTCTTT
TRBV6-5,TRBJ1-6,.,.,CASRPGSNNSPLHF,TGTGCCAGCAGGCCGGGATCCAATAATTCACCCCTCCACTTT
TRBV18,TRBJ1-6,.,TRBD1,CASSPEQGAESPLHF,TGTGCCAGCTCACCAGAACAGGGGGCGGAATCACCCCTCCACTTT
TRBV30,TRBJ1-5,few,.,CAWSSHVTQPQHF,TGTGCCTGGAGTTCACACGTGACTCAGCCCCAGCATTTT
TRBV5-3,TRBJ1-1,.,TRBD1,CARSQDNKTGTNTEAFF,TGTGCCAGAAGCCAGGACAACAAGACAGGGACGAACACTGAAGCTTTCTTT
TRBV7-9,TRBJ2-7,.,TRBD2,CASSLTRLAGEQYF,TGTGCCAGCAGCTTAACTAGACTAGCTGGCGAGCAGTACTTC
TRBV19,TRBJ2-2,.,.,CASSIGTFAGELFF,TGTGCCAGTAGTATAGGGACATTTGCCGGGGAGCTGTTTTTT
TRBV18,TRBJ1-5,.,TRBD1,CASSPSLDRGYQPQHF,TGTGCCAGCTCACCTTCGCTGGACAGGGGGTATCAGCCCCAGCATTTT
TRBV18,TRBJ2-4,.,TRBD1,CASSQTGVAKNIQYF,TGTGCCAGCTCGCAGACAGGGGTAGCCAAAAACATTCAGTACTTC
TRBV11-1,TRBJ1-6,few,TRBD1,CASSSTGDSPLHF,TGTGCCAGCAGCTCCACAGGGGATTCACCCCTCCACTTT
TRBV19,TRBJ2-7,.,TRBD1,CASSINTGTGDEQYF,TGTGCCAGTAGTATTAATACCGGGACAGGGGACGAGCAGTACTTC